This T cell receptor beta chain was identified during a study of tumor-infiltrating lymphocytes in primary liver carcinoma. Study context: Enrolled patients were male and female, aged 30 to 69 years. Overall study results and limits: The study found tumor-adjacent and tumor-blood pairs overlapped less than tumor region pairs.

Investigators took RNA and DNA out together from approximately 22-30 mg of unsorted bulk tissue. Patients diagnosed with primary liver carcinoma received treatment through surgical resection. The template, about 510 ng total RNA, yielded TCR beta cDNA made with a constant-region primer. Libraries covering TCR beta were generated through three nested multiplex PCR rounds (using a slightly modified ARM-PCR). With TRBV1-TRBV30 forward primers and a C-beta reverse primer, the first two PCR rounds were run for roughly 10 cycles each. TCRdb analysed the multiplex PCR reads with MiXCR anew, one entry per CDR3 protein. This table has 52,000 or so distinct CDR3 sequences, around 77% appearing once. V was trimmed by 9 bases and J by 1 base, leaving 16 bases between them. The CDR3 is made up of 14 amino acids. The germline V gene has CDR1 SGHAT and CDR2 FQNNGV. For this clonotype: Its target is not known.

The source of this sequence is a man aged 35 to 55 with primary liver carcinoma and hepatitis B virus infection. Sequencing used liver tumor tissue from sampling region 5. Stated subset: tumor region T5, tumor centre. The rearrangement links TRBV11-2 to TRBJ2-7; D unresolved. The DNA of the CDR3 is TGTGCCAGTAGCATAGAGGTCTTATCCTACGAGCAGTACTTC. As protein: CASSIEVLSYEQYF.